The entry below describes one T cell receptor beta chain. The CDR3 loop spans 16 amino acids. Germline V gene data show CDR1 as LGHNA and CDR2 as YSLEER. V dropped 0 bases and J dropped 4; count of bases not matched to a gene: 2. The entry originates in a study of identifying expanded T cells in peripheral blood. Profiling relied on immunoSEQ multiplex PCR, and the TCRdb table lists in-frame clones only, not all of them. The data show about 78,000 clones, around 90% seen once. V gene TRBV4-3 combines with J gene TRBJ2-3, with TRBD2 matching 12 bases. This clonotype was obtained from a person aged 18-70 years in good health. The source material was blood. The DNA for the CDR3 is TGCGCCAGCAGCCAAGAAGGACTAGCGGGGTCAGATACGCAGTATTTT. It encodes CASSQEGLAGSDTQYF.